The T cell receptor beta chain described here comes from a study of T-cell reconstitution after alpha-beta-depleted transplantation in children. CDR1 is SGHRS and CDR2 is YFSETQ in the germline V gene. This CDR3 has 12 amino acids. V was pared by 0 bases and J by 4 bases, with 4 bases between. The TCRbeta library incorporated unique molecular identifiers. One entry per CDR3 protein, called by TCRdb with MiXCR from the PCR reads. The sample includes about 610,000 distinct CDR3 sequences, 8% to 11% of them seen just once. This clonotype was seen repeatedly, ten times or more. This sequence was found in a human donor who donated a stem cell graft to a child with acute myeloid leukemia. This material consisted of PBMCs from the stem cell graft donor, taken from the stem cell graft. The chain couples TRBV5-1 to TRBJ2-5; D ambiguous. Here the CDR3 DNA reads TGCGCCAGCAGCTTGGATACAGAGACCCAGTACTTC. This gives the protein CASSLDTETQYF. Variable domain in full (rest from reference TRBV5-1 and TRBJ2-5): KAGVTQTPRYLIKTRGQQVTLSCSPISGHRSVSWYQQTPGQGLQFLFEYFSETQRNKGNFPGRFSGRQFSNSRSEMNVSTLELGDSALYLCASSLDTETQYFGPGTRLLVL.